The 21 T cell receptor beta chains below come from one sample, sequenced in a study of identical twins. TCRdb re-called the 5' RACE reads with MiXCR, one entry per CDR3 protein. The table shows 250,000 or so distinct CDR3 sequences, with approximately 7.3% occurring only once. The same data also contributed to another study, on yellow fever vaccine responses in identical twins.

Sequencing input: CD8+ T cells sorted from blood. The receptors derive from a young woman in good health.

This clonotype was counted only a few times. The chain carries TRBV13 and TRBJ2-1, with D possibly being TRBD1 (6 bases). This CDR3 has 15 residues. Trimming took off 1 base at V and 7 bases at J, with 14 bases between the two ends. Germline V gene lookup returns CDR1 PRHDT and CDR2 FYEKMQ (reference sequence). CDR3 protein: CASSLALRTVNEQFF. CDR3 DNA: TGTGCCAGCAGCTTAGCTCTCCGGACAGTTAATGAGCAGTTCTTC.

The CDR3: CASSYPSSGFFTDTQYF. CDR3 sequence (DNA): TGTGCCAGCAGTTACCCATCTAGCGGGTTTTTCACAGATACGCAGTATTTT. The V and J genes are TRBV6-5 and TRBJ2-3, with 8 bases identical to TRBD2. V shed 2 bases and J 2 bases; nucleotides not matched to a gene: 9. CDR1 is MNHEY, CDR2 SVGAGI, per germline. This CDR3 has 17 residues.

The table lists this clonotype with many counts. The chain links TRBV12-3 or TRBV12-4 to TRBJ2-1, with 14 bases fitting TRBD2. This CDR3 is built from 21 residues. V lost 4 bases to trimming and J lost 0 bases; unmatched junction nucleotides: 14. For the CDR3, the DNA is TGTGCCAGCAGTTCCCCTCCCGGGACTAGCGGGAGCCCAACCTCCTACAATGAGCAGTTCTTC. It specifies CASSSPPGTSGSPTSYNEQFF.

This clonotype showed up many times. The genes are TRBV9 and TRBJ2-1; TRBD2 agrees at 7 bases. Trimming took 4 bases from V and 8 from J; bases not matched to a gene: 12. The CDR3 spans 15 residues. CDR1 is SGDLS, CDR2 YYNGEE, per germline. CDR3 sequence: CASSNGLGGGDEQFF. As DNA, the CDR3 is TGTGCCAGCAGCAATGGACTAGGCGGTGGGGATGAGCAGTTCTTC.

This clonotype has just a few counts. The CDR3 DNA sequence: TGTGCCAGCAGTTACTCCAGGGGCCACTATGGCTACACCTTC. Its translation is CASSYSRGHYGYTF. This chain uses TRBV6-5 with TRBJ1-2, with D possibly being TRBD1 (6 bases). V lost 0 bases to trimming and J lost 3 bases, with 8 bases between them. CDR3 length: 14 residues. Per germline, CDR1 MNHEY and CDR2 SVGAGI.

The chain joins TRBV2 to TRBJ2-3, with a tentative D call TRBD2 (6 bases). Germline CDR1 and CDR2: SNHLY and FYNNEI. The germline V and J ends were trimmed by 5 bases and 2 bases, with 23 bases remaining between them. This CDR3 has 18 amino acids. The CDR3 spells CASSRQGLFSFSTDTQYF. The CDR3 DNA reads TGTGCCAGCAGTCGCCAGGGACTCTTCTCTTTTTCCACAGATACGCAGTATTTT. The whole variable domain, filled in from reference TRBV2 and TRBJ2-3, reads EPEVTQTPSHQVTQMGQEVILRCVPISNHLYFYWYRQILGQKVEFLVSFYNNEISEKSEIFDDQFSVERPDGSNFTLKIRSTKLEDSAMYFCASSRQGLFSFSTDTQYFGPGTRLTVL.

The chain couples TRBV4-1 to TRBJ2-7; possible D gene TRBD1, 5 bases. From germline, CDR1 is MGHRA and CDR2 YSYEKL. The CDR3 consists of 13 residues. V lost 0 bases to trimming and J lost 7 bases, with 10 bases between them. The CDR3 sequence is CASSQDPGLEQYF. For the CDR3, the DNA is TGCGCCAGCAGCCAAGATCCAGGGCTTGAGCAGTACTTC.

The chain employs TRBV6-5 and TRBJ1-1; possibly TRBD1 for D (5 bases). The CDR3 runs to 14 residues. V lost 2 bases, J lost 1 base, and 8 bases lay in between. Germline CDR1 reads MNHEY; CDR2 reads SVGAGI. CDR3 nucleotide sequence: TGTGCCAGCAGTTACCCTGGGGGGAACACTGAAGCTTTCTTT. It translates to CASSYPGGNTEAFF.

The rearrangement joins TRBV2 to TRBJ2-7; D is uncertain. CDR1 is SNHLY and CDR2 is FYNNEI in the germline V gene. V dropped 6 bases and J dropped 12 bases, with 18 bases sitting between them. The CDR3 contains 12 residues. The CDR3 spells CASSPETPPVYV. The CDR3 bases are TGTGCCAGCAGCCCCGAGACACCCCCGGTGTACGTC.

The rearrangement links TRBV19 to TRBJ2-2, with 8 positions matching TRBD1. The CDR3 contains 16 residues. V shed 2 bases and J 2 bases; nucleotides not matched to a gene: 4. Germline V gene lookup returns CDR1 LNHDA and CDR2 SQIVND (reference sequence). The CDR3 coding sequence is TGTGCCAGTAGTATACCAGGGGGCGGAAACACCGGGGAGCTGTTTTTT. This codes for CASSIPGGGNTGELFF. Supplemented by reference TRBV19 and TRBJ2-2, the full variable domain reads DGGITQSPKYLFRKEGQNVTLSCEQNLNHDAMYWYRQDPGQGLRLIYYSQIVNDFQKGDIAEGYSVSREKKESFPLTVTSAQKNPTAFYLCASSIPGGGNTGELFFGEGSRLTVL.

Details on this clonotype: A much larger clone is a single base away; this may be a read error. The J gene is TRBJ2-3, the V gene TRBV2; D assignment may be TRBD1 or TRBD2 (5 bases each). This CDR3 region has 13 residues. CDR1 and CDR2 from the germline V gene are SNHLY and FYNNEI. V was cut by 3 bases and J by 1 base, with 5 bases left in between. The CDR3 DNA is TGTGCCAGCAGTGAGGGGGGCACAGATACGCAGTATTTT. Encoded protein: CASSEGGTDTQYF.

The chain combines TRBV5-1 with TRBJ2-7; 8 bases map to TRBD1. With V trimmed by 5 bases and J by 4 bases, 8 bases remained unmatched. The germline gives CDR1 SGHRS, CDR2 YFSETQ. The CDR3 spans 14 residues. The CDR3 here is CASSLSGGWYEQYV. DNA of the CDR3: TGCGCCAGCAGTCTCTCAGGGGGCTGGTACGAGCAGTACGTC.

This clonotype was found a few times. The chain combines TRBV7-8 with TRBJ2-7; D is unresolved. V shed 5 bases and J shed 2 bases, with 10 bases lying between them. The length of the CDR3 is 13 residues. Germline V gene sequence: CDR1 SGHVS, CDR2 FQNEAQ. The CDR3 DNA follows: TGTGCCAGCAGCAGCTGGGATGCCTACGAGCAGTACTTC. Protein: CASSSWDAYEQYF.

This clonotype came up many times. The rearrangement joins TRBV12-3 or TRBV12-4 to TRBJ2-1; D possibly matches TRBD1 or TRBD2 (6 bases each). V lost 8 bases, J lost 0 bases, and 14 bases lay in between. This CDR3 contains 15 residues. CDR3 region: CASGEEGDSYNEQFF. CDR3 nucleotides: TGTGCCAGCGGAGAGGAGGGGGACTCCTACAATGAGCAGTTCTTC.

This clonotype was recorded many times. The chain employs TRBV28 and TRBJ2-7; D is unclear. The germline V gene has CDR1 MDHEN and CDR2 SYDVKM. This CDR3 is built from 10 residues. Trimming stripped 8 bases from V and 0 bases from J, with 2 bases between. CDR3: CASGSYEQYF. The CDR3 DNA follows: TGTGCCAGCGGCTCCTACGAGCAGTACTTC.

V is TRBV12-3 or TRBV12-4 and J is TRBJ1-6; D uncertain. V shed 4 bases and J shed 7 bases, with 8 bases lying between them. The CDR3 is made up of 13 amino acids. CDR3 nucleotides: TGTGCCAGCAGTTCGGATGGGAATTCACCCCTCCACTTT. This encodes CASSSDGNSPLHF.

The J gene is TRBJ2-3, the V gene TRBV15; D unclear. Germline V lookup: CDR1 LNHNV, CDR2 YYDKDF (reference sequence). V shed 4 bases and J shed 6 bases, with 14 bases lying between them. The CDR3 runs to 14 residues. The CDR3 spells CATSTPHLGDTQYF. DNA for the CDR3: TGTGCCACCAGCACCCCACACTTGGGCGATACGCAGTATTTT.

This rearrangement joins TRBV4-1 to TRBJ2-3, with 16 nucleotides matching TRBD2. The germline V gene encodes CDR1 MGHRA and CDR2 YSYEKL. The ends lost 2 bases at V and 2 bases at J; junction bases unmatched: 4. The CDR3 is 18 residues long. Written as DNA, the CDR3 is TGCGCCAGCAGCCAAACGGGACTAGCGGGGGGGCCCACAGATACGCAGTATTTT. Its translation is CASSQTGLAGGPTDTQYF.

The table lists this clonotype with a count of one. The chain has TRBV9 and TRBJ1-1, with a weak D call TRBD1 (5 bases). This CDR3 spans 16 amino acids. The ends were cut back, 0 bases at V and 1 base at J, with 13 bases in the middle. The germline V gene has CDR1 SGDLS and CDR2 YYNGEE. The CDR3 loop is CASSVVGAGSNTEAFF. CDR3 DNA: TGTGCCAGCAGCGTAGTTGGGGCCGGATCGAACACTGAAGCTTTCTTT.

V and J are TRBV2 and TRBJ2-1; 11 nucleotides match TRBD2. CDR1 is SNHLY and CDR2 is FYNNEI in the germline V gene. The CDR3 covers 16 residues. The trim removed 4 bases at V and 5 bases at J, leaving 7 bases unmatched. The CDR3 nucleotides read TGTGCCAGCAGTGGGACTAGCGGGTGGCTTAACAATGAGCAGTTCTTC. This encodes CASSGTSGWLNNEQFF.

This clonotype was seen many times. The chain recombines TRBV28 with TRBJ1-1; TRBD1 matches at 9 bases. The CDR3 runs to 15 residues. Trimming at V came to 2 bases and at J to 4 bases, leaving 5 bases not matched to a gene. Germline V gene data show CDR1 as MDHEN and CDR2 as SYDVKM. The CDR3 is CASSLNRGPGTEAFF. CDR3 sequence (DNA): TGTGCCAGCAGTTTAAACAGGGGGCCGGGCACTGAAGCTTTCTTT.